The rows below give T cell receptor beta chains drawn from one sample of a study of post-analysis software for immune sequencing data. A single record per CDR3 protein comes from TCRdb applying MiXCR to the PCR reads. The top ten clones hold around 10% of a sample with about half a million distinct CDR3 sequences, over 35% of them seen once. Sequenced sample: blood. The receptors were gathered from a girl aged 5-17 years with multiple sclerosis. CDR3s include the opening cysteine and the closing phenylalanine or tryptophan. Expanded clones are given a class, and other clones once, few, many or no size at all.

14 | TRBV28 | few | CASRGTAGANVLTF
13 | TRBV4-1 | few | CASSPGLEYEQYF
13 | TRBV5-5 | few | CASTIDGPYEQYF
12 | TRBV27 | few | CASNPGGGGYTF
10 | TRBV27 | - | CASAGVVQYF
15 | TRBV15 | few | CATSILDGFNYGYTF
16 | TRBV24-1 | - | CAASEPTSGTYNEQFF
14 | TRBV5-1 | - | CASSSGLAEETQYF
16 | TRBV28 | - | CASSSAGTPPYNEQFF
15 | TRBV7-9 | - | CASSPRQGRNYGYTF
14 | TRBV7-2 | - | CASSSQAIQETQYF
14 | TRBV7-8 | few | CASSLETGSAEQYF
15 | TRBV20-1 | - | CSARDWDSSSYEQYF
14 | TRBV3-1 | - | CASRGGSWEETQYF
17 | TRBV29-1 | few | CSVEYVAGGGLYNEQFF
13 | TRBV20-1 | - | CSAARDTSYEQYF
13 | TRBV7-9 | few | CASSLGRVSGYTF
12 | TRBV6-2/TRBV6-3 | few | CASKDRDYGYTF
15 | TRBV6-6 | - | CASSYSIGQDQPQHF
16 | TRBV5-6 | - | CASSWGLAGGPGEQFF
13 | TRBV5-1 | few | CASSSTMNQPQHF
15 | TRBV20-1 | - | CSAPQMREYNNEQFF
19 | TRBV27 | - | CASSSVSKLPGRSNSPLHF
12 | TRBV12-3/TRBV12-4 | few | CASSLTTGGEYF
14 | TRBV7-7 | few | CASSLHGSPHEQYF
13 | TRBV20-1 | few | CSAVRDSHQPQHF
16 | TRBV6-1 | - | CASSAAGTVINQPQHF
13 | TRBV12-3/TRBV12-4 | few | CASSLAGYQPQHF
14 | TRBV4-2 | - | CASSQDGGPYEQYF
15 | TRBV7-2 | - | CASGTLAGTYNEQFF
15 | TRBV29-1 | - | CSVLGTGGRTDTQYF
15 | TRBV6-2/TRBV6-3 | - | CAGSPMGRSSYEQYF
14 | TRBV4-1 | - | CASSQDIVTDTQYF
15 | TRBV15 | - | CATSRGHGVDEKLFF
14 | TRBV5-1 | - | CASSSTGYSYEQYF
18 | TRBV27 | - | CASSLKGGGLAGMDEQFF
15 | TRBV15 | - | CATSRDLSRQNEQFF
16 | TRBV12-3/TRBV12-4 | - | CASTLRGKVALRGYTF
15 | TRBV7-2 | - | CASSLGGTGNYGYTF
14 | TRBV10-3 | few | CAISEGGLGDTQYF
16 | TRBV4-1 | - | CASSQDKIWADNERFF
15 | TRBV13 | - | CARSWGTGGYNEQFF
12 | TRBV29-1 | - | CSAMGQAYEQYF
15 | TRBV27 | few | CASSTPGTEPYEQYF
16 | TRBV12-3/TRBV12-4 | few | CASSLVTGTVNEKLFF
13 | TRBV29-1 | few | CSVVRQLNTEAFF